The TCR beta chain under discussion was sequenced for a study of PD-L1 blockade in urothelial cancer (TCRdb year 2017). For the wider study: All patients started therapy around 2014 and received atezolizumab 1,200 mg intravenously every 3 weeks. Durable clinical benefit was achieved by nine patients and was not achieved by 20 patients. Blood samples were analyzed at two time points: 3 weeks after treatment start (second dose) and 6 weeks after treatment start. An ECOG performance status of 0 or 1 was recorded for the patients, and 0 to 3 prior chemotherapy regimens had been received by the patients. Durable clinical benefit was defined as a progression-free survival longer than 6 months, and TCR features were additionally tested against progression-free survival and overall survival. Somatic, immune and clinical correlates of response to PD-L1 blockade with atezolizumab in urothelial cancer were the focus of an exploratory multi-omic analysis. Just over 28 patients had pretreatment blood TCR-seq, about 25 had at least one posttreatment blood collection, and about 25 had tumor TCR-seq. About nine tenths of the roughly 29 patients were males with bladder-origin urothelial cancer, and 18 of 29 reported a prior smoking history. Blood samples gave a median of around 130,000 T cells and approximately 85,000 unique TCRs, with a median clonality of roughly 0.081. TCR sequencing covered pretreatment tumor samples and matched, serially collected peripheral blood taken before and after atezolizumab treatment. In the same patients who had TCR sequencing, pretreatment tumors also underwent whole exome sequencing and RNA sequencing.

The time point label of this sample denotes: pretreatment peripheral blood. A total of under 35 patients with locally advanced or metastatic urothelial carcinoma, treated at Memorial Sloan Kettering on a trial protocol, made up the cohort. Peripheral blood mononuclear cells were collected from each patient pretreatment and during treatment, giving between 1 and 8 total time points per patient. The Qiagen DNeasy Blood extraction kit was used to purify genomic DNA from total PBMCs and tumor samples. Collected pretreatment and during treatment, PBMCs were isolated and stored as previously described. To estimate absolute template abundance from read counts, synthetic TCR analog templates were spiked into each PCR. TCRbeta CDR3 regions were amplified from genomic DNA with bias-controlled V and J gene primers using the immunoSEQ assay. Rearranged TCRbeta segments were sequenced at approximately 20X coverage. The authors processed their data as follows. Sequencing errors were corrected by clustering and CDR3s were annotated against IMGT to assign V, D and J genes. Downstream analyses used only productive TCRbeta rearrangements, leaving out any out-of-frame or stop-codon sequences. To compute clonality, Shannon entropy was normalized by the log of the number of unique productive sequences and then subtracted from one. Clones differing between time points or between blood and tumor were identified using Fisher's exact test with Benjamini-Hochberg correction, with an adjusted p below 0.01 applied as the threshold. As stored in TCRdb, this immuneACCESS dataset retains in-frame rearrangements with V and J assigned. A fraction of the clones does not appear; measured against another copy, unresolved V genes explain less than half of the discrepancy, and the remainder lacks a known reason. That table furnishes V, J and clone size, whereas the DNA furnished D and trimming. For this sample there are over 45,000 clones; around 84% appear just once. Approximately 21% of the sample is in the top ten clones.

Unmatched junction bases come to 12, with V trimmed by 8 bases and J by 3 bases. Reading the germline V gene gives CDR1 MDHEN and CDR2 SYDVKM. Taken from cysteine to phenylalanine, the CDR3 has 15 residues. Only the CDR3 region is kept as DNA, spanning 45 bases read in frame from base 1. Turning to this clone: What this receptor recognizes is not known. There are no base qualities to consult, and no much larger clone falls within one base.

The study at large found these results: Small sample size (n of about 30) and many exploratory analyses mean the results are intended to be hypothesis-generating. At 3 weeks after the start of treatment, tumor-associated TCR clones in peripheral blood had expanded more in patients with durable benefit (n ≈ 24, p = 0.022). Improved progression-free and overall survival was found to be associated with pretreatment peripheral blood TCR clonality below the median.

The starting material was PBMCs, obtained around atezolizumab (anti-PD-L1) treatment. Here the chain combines TRBV28 and TRBJ2-7, with TRBD2 matching 8 junction bases. The receptor was derived from a man between 60 and 75 years old with urothelial cancer. CDR3 sequence: CASGTSGGNLYEQYF. The DNA sequence is as follows: TGTGCCAGCGGGACGAGCGGGGGAAACCTCTACGAGCAGTACTTC.